A selection of T cell receptor beta chains follows, all from one sample in a study of molecular identifiers for immune sequencing clone quantification. TCRdb redid the calling of the PCR reads with MiXCR, one entry per CDR3 protein. The sample carries around 470,000 distinct CDR3 sequences, about a fifth recorded once. The specimen was naive CD8+ T cells from blood, with Jurkat cell RNA spiked in. The receptors here all came from a human donor in good health. Some libraries in this study had Jurkat cell RNA spiked in. CDR3s include the opening cysteine and the closing phenylalanine or tryptophan. The D gene is left open where the match is weak. Not every row has a clone size; where given, it reads once, few, many or a size class.

clone size	J gene	V gene	D gene	CDR3 DNA	CDR3 protein
NA	TRBJ2-5	TRBV30	NA	TGTGCCTGGAGTGGACTCCAAGAGACCCAGTACTTC	CAWSGLQETQYF
many	TRBJ1-1	TRBV7-9	NA	TGTGCCAGCAGCCACCCCCCCAACACCGAAGCTTTCTTT	CASSHPPNTEAFF
many	TRBJ2-5	TRBV25-1	TRBD1	TGTGCCAGCAGTGAATTAGCGACAGGGTCGTTGGCCCAGTACTTC	CASSELATGSLAQYF
many	TRBJ2-7	TRBV5-1	TRBD2	TGCGCCAGCAGCTTCGGGACTAGCGGGGGATACGAGCAGTACTTC	CASSFGTSGGYEQYF
NA	TRBJ1-2	TRBV4-1	NA	TGCGCCAGCAGCCAAGATCGCCAGCGGTATGGCTACACCTTC	CASSQDRQRYGYTF
many	TRBJ2-7	TRBV6-5	TRBD1	TGTGCCAGCAGTTACTTCGCAGGGGGTGACTACGAGCAGTACTTC	CASSYFAGGDYEQYF
NA	TRBJ2-1	TRBV7-8	TRBD2	TGTGCCAGCAGTTCACTAACTAGCGGGGGGAATGAGCAGTTCTTC	CASSSLTSGGNEQFF
NA	TRBJ2-7	TRBV14	NA	TGTGCCAGCAGCCATACCAGGGACGGCCACGAGCAGTACTTC	CASSHTRDGHEQYF
NA	TRBJ1-1	TRBV7-6	NA	TGTGCCAGCAGCTTAGACGGATCGAACACTGAAGCTTTCTTT	CASSLDGSNTEAFF
NA	TRBJ2-1	TRBV3-1	TRBD2	TGTGCCAGCAGCCCCTGGCGGGCTAGCGGGAGAGGTGATGAGCAGTTCTTC	CASSPWRASGRGDEQFF
many	TRBJ1-1	TRBV29-1	TRBD1	TGCAGCGCCCCCGGGACAGGGAGGTATGAAGCTTTCTTT	CSAPGTGRYEAFF
many	TRBJ1-1	TRBV20-1	NA	TGCAGTGCTAGAGAACGAGGGGAGACTGAAGCTTTCTTT	CSARERGETEAFF
NA	TRBJ2-3	TRBV15	TRBD2	TGTGCCACCAGCATAACTAGCGGCCCCACAGATACGCAGTATTTT	CATSITSGPTDTQYF
many	TRBJ2-7	TRBV5-1	TRBD2	TGCGCCAGCAGCTCCCTAGCGGGAGGGACGGAGTACGAGCAGTACTTC	CASSSLAGGTEYEQYF
many	TRBJ1-1	TRBV28	NA	TGTGCCAGCAGTTTCTCTCGAAGTAGCACTGAAGCTTTCTTT	CASSFSRSSTEAFF
NA	TRBJ1-1	TRBV4-1	TRBD1	TGCGCCAGCAGCCATACAGGGGGGACTGAAGCTTCCTTT	CASSHTGGTEASF
NA	TRBJ2-5	TRBV14	TRBD2	TGTGCCAGCAGCCAAGATCATACGGGGGGGCCTCTGGAGACCCAGTACTTC	CASSQDHTGGPLETQYF
many	TRBJ2-3	TRBV9	TRBD1	TGTGCCAGCAGCGTCTACTCCCCGGGACAGGGGCCGTCAGATACGCAGTATTTT	CASSVYSPGQGPSDTQYF
few	TRBJ2-6	TRBV2	NA	TGTGCCAGCACCGGGACATCTTCTATTTCTGGGGCCAACGTCCTGACTTTC	CASTGTSSISGANVLTF
NA	TRBJ1-5	TRBV7-9	NA	TGTGCCGGCAGCCCACTTAATAGCAATCAGCCCCAGCATTTT	CAGSPLNSNQPQHF
NA	TRBJ2-5	TRBV24-1	NA	TGTGCCACCAGTGATCGGGAGACCCAGTACTTC	CATSDRETQYF
once	TRBJ2-1	TRBV20-1	NA	TGCAGTGCTAGTTCAGCGGGCCTATCCTACAATGAGCAGTTCTTC	CSASSAGLSYNEQFF
once	TRBJ2-7	TRBV7-9	NA	TGTACCAGCAGCCCCGTATATGGGGCAAGCGACGAGCAGTACTTC	CTSSPVYGASDEQYF
few	TRBJ2-5	TRBV7-2	TRBD2	TGTGCCAGCAGCTCTGGGACTAGCGACCGACAAGGGGAGACCCAGTACTTC	CASSSGTSDRQGETQYF
few	TRBJ1-1	TRBV6-5	NA	TGTGCCAGCAGTTATGGGACGCCTGGTGGGCGGGGCACTGAAGCTTTCTTT	CASSYGTPGGRGTEAFF
few	TRBJ2-5	TRBV19	TRBD2	TGTGCCAGTAGTATAGGTCTAGCGGAGTTTCAAGAGACCCAGTACTTC	CASSIGLAEFQETQYF
few	TRBJ1-1	TRBV19	TRBD1	TGTGCCAGTAGTACAGGGGGCTCGAACACTGAAGCTTTCTTT	CASSTGGSNTEAFF
few	TRBJ2-7	TRBV30	NA	TGTGCCTGGAGTTTGGGGGCCGACTACGAGCAGTACTTC	CAWSLGADYEQYF
many	TRBJ2-1	TRBV24-1	NA	TGTGCCACCAGTGTAAACAATGAGCAGTTCTTC	CATSVNNEQFF
once	TRBJ2-3	TRBV3-1	TRBD1	TGTGCCAGCAGCCAAGCCGGGACAGGCCTAATAACTAGCACAGATACGCAGTATTTT	CASSQAGTGLITSTDTQYF
NA	TRBJ2-3	TRBV20-1	TRBD2	TGCAGTGCTAGTTCAGCGGGAGATTCGGGGCCCACAGATACGCAGTATTTT	CSASSAGDSGPTDTQYF
NA	TRBJ2-7	TRBV5-5	NA	TGTGCCAGCAGTACGGGACACCACTACGAGCAGTACTTC	CASSTGHHYEQYF
few	TRBJ2-6	TRBV7-3	TRBD1	TGTGCCAGCAGCTCTTTCGATGGGACAGGGGACCCCTCTGGGGCCAACGTCCTGACTTTC	CASSSFDGTGDPSGANVLTF
few	TRBJ2-3	TRBV10-2	NA	TGCGCCAGCAGAGGCCATCCACAGGGCGTTACAGATACGCAGTATTTT	CASRGHPQGVTDTQYF
NA	TRBJ2-7	TRBV5-3	NA	TGTGCCAGCAGAACCGGGACGGCACTTGCCGAGCAGTACTTC	CASRTGTALAEQYF
many	TRBJ2-6	TRBV28	NA	TGTGCCAGCACCCCGAGGACGGTCATCGCCAACGTCCTGACTTTC	CASTPRTVIANVLTF
many	TRBJ2-3	TRBV20-1	NA	TGCAGCACACACCTGGGGGGTACAGATACGCAGTATTTT	CSTHLGGTDTQYF
many	TRBJ2-7	TRBV5-1	TRBD1	TGCGCCAGCAGCTTGCAGGGGGCTTTGGACGAGCAGTACTTC	CASSLQGALDEQYF
many	TRBJ2-3	TRBV7-2	TRBD2	TGTGCCAGCAGCCGCCCCGTCGCGGGAGATACAGATACGCAGTATTTT	CASSRPVAGDTDTQYF
many	TRBJ1-5	TRBV28	NA	TGTGCCAGCAGTTTAGGGGGGGCGGCATTTAGCAATCAGCCCCAGCATTTT	CASSLGGAAFSNQPQHF
few	TRBJ1-5	TRBV28	NA	TGTGCCAGCAGGCGTAGGACGGCGGTGGGACAGCCCCAGCATTTT	CASRRRTAVGQPQHF
NA	TRBJ2-7	TRBV28	NA	TGTGCCAGCGGTTTACCCGGGGAGGTCTACGAGCAGTACTTC	CASGLPGEVYEQYF
few	TRBJ2-1	TRBV4-1	TRBD1	TGCGCCAGCAGCCAAGGACAGGGCCCCTACAATGAGCAGTTCTTC	CASSQGQGPYNEQFF
many	TRBJ2-3	TRBV5-4	TRBD2	TGTGCCAGCAGCAGAAGCGGGGTCGGCACAGATACGCAGTATTTT	CASSRSGVGTDTQYF
many	TRBJ2-3	TRBV18	TRBD1	TGTGCCAGCTCACCGGACAGGGGGTCGCAGTATTTT	CASSPDRGSQYF